The 21 T cell receptor beta chains below all came from one sample that was sequenced in a study of T cell responses to AZD1222 COVID-19 vaccine. Libraries were prepared by immunoSEQ multiplex PCR; TCRdb keeps only in-frame clonotypes and omits some of them. In the table there are roughly 100,000 clones, roughly nine tenths of which are singletons. The sample here was peripheral blood, taken on day 0 of AZD1222 vaccination. Receptors originate from an adult in good health.

The chain's CDR3 is CASSLGQGPSGANVLTF. DNA for the CDR3: TGTGCCAGCAGCCTTGGACAGGGACCCTCTGGGGCCAACGTCCTGACTTTC. J is TRBJ2-6 and V is TRBV3-1 (or the pseudogene TRBV3-2), with TRBD1 matching over 8 bases. The CDR3 sequence is 17 residues long. The germline V gene has CDR1 LGHDT and CDR2 YNNKEL (reference sequence). V shed 4 bases, J shed 0 bases, and the junction held 5 bases outside the gene matches.

This chain connects TRBV6-2 or TRBV6-3 to TRBJ2-5, with TRBD2 matching 9 bases. This CDR3 region has 16 residues. Losses at the gene ends were 2 bases for V and 4 bases for J; bases not matched to a gene: 8. Germline CDR1 MNHEY, CDR2 SVGEGT. In DNA, the CDR3 is TGTGCCAGCAGTTACGGGCTTGGTAGCGGGAGAGAGACCCAGTACTTC. Translation gives CASSYGLGSGRETQYF.

The V and J genes are TRBV7-6 and TRBJ1-5; 7 bases are a match to TRBD1. With 1 base clipped from V and 5 bases from J, the junction kept 2 bases outside the gene matches. This CDR3 is 14 amino acids long. CDR1 and CDR2 (germline): SGHVS, FNYEAQ. DNA for the CDR3: TGTGCCAGCAGCTTAGGCAGGGGGGATCAGCCCCAGCATTTT. This gives the protein CASSLGRGDQPQHF.

V is TRBV5-4 and J is TRBJ2-3; 7 nucleotides match TRBD2. The CDR3 length is 16 residues. Germline V gene data show CDR1 as SGHNT and CDR2 as YYREEE (reference sequence). V shed 2 bases and J 2 bases; nucleotides not matched to a gene: 8. The CDR3 DNA reads as TGTGCCAGCAGCTTAGCAGGACTAGAGTACACAGATACGCAGTATTTT. As protein: CASSLAGLEYTDTQYF.

The chain is built from TRBV14 and TRBJ1-1; 9 nucleotides align to TRBD1. V was clipped by 4 bases and J by 7 bases; unmatched bases: 7. This CDR3 comprises 14 residues. Germline CDR1 reads SGHDN; CDR2 reads FVKESK. CDR3 nucleotide sequence: TGTGCCAGCAGCCCGTGGGACAGGGTAGGTGAAGCTTTCTTT. It is translated as CASSPWDRVGEAFF.

V and J are TRBV19 and TRBJ2-3; tentatively, D is TRBD2 (7 bases). This CDR3 spans 16 amino acids. Germline lookup yields CDR1 LNHDA and CDR2 SQIVND (reference sequence). Trimming stripped 5 bases from V and 3 bases from J, with 18 bases between. CDR3 DNA sequence: TGTGCCAGTAGTGCTGAACAGGGAGGGAGTACAGATACGCAGTATTTT. Protein sequence: CASSAEQGGSTDTQYF.

The genes are TRBV27 and TRBJ2-7; 7 bases match TRBD2. The CDR3 is made up of 15 amino acids. The germline V gene encodes CDR1 MNHEY and CDR2 SMNVEV (reference sequence). With 5 bases clipped from V and 0 bases from J, the junction kept 7 bases outside the gene matches. CDR3 DNA sequence: TGTGCCAGCAGTAAAGGGACTACCCCCTCCTACGAGCAGTACTTC. This gives the protein CASSKGTTPSYEQYF.

CDR3 nucleotides: TGTGCCAGCAGCGTAGGCCCCCCCCAGCAGGGGTACTATGGCTACACCTTC. Residues: CASSVGPPQQGYYGYTF. The genes are TRBV9 and TRBJ1-2; D perhaps matches TRBD1 (6 bases). The CDR3 totals 17 residues. CDR1 SGDLS and CDR2 YYNGEE come from the germline V gene. V lost 0 bases, J lost 3 bases, and 18 bases lay in between.

The rearrangement links TRBV27 to TRBJ1-1, with 9 positions matching TRBD1. Germline V gene lookup returns CDR1 MNHEY and CDR2 SMNVEV (reference sequence). The CDR3 consists of 15 residues. V lost 6 bases, J lost 4 bases, and 9 bases stayed unmatched. CDR3 amino acids: CASSLLRDRVTEAFF. The CDR3 nucleotides read TGTGCCAGCAGCCTGCTCCGGGACAGGGTCACTGAAGCTTTCTTT.

Points on this clone: Relative to the germline gene, one junction end is altered; a read error may explain this. The chain carries TRBV10-3 and TRBJ2-3, with 14 bases aligning to TRBD2. CDR1 and CDR2 (germline): ENHRY, SYGVKD. There are 17 residues in the CDR3. CDR3 residues: CAIKSTSGRAGTATQYF. The CDR3 DNA is TGTGCCATCAAATCGACTAGCGGGAGGGCCGGAACAGCTACGCAGTATTTT.

The genes are TRBV27 and TRBJ1-1, with D tentatively TRBD1 (6 bases). The V gene lost 3 bases and the J gene lost 4 bases, with 21 bases spanning the gap. Germline-derived CDR1 and CDR2 are MNHEY and SMNVEV (reference sequence). The CDR3 extends over 17 amino acids. CDR3 sequence (DNA): TGTGCCAGCAGTTTCCTCACAGGGTGGGGAAGTGGCACTGAAGCTTTCTTT. Its translation: CASSFLTGWGSGTEAFF.

This chain links TRBV7-6 with TRBJ2-1, with 12 nucleotides matching TRBD2. The CDR3 is 16 amino acids. J was trimmed by 1 base and V by 4 bases; bases with no gene match: 2. Per germline, CDR1 SGHVS and CDR2 FNYEAQ. The chain's CDR3 is CASSSTSGRSYNEQFF. CDR3 bases: TGTGCCAGCAGCTCGACTAGCGGGAGATCCTACAATGAGCAGTTCTTC.

This chain connects TRBV19 to TRBJ1-2; 7 bases are shared with TRBD1. This CDR3 has 14 residues. V lost 4 bases, J lost 1 base, and 3 bases stayed unmatched. The germline V gene encodes CDR1 LNHDA and CDR2 SQIVND (reference sequence). Here the CDR3 DNA reads TGTGCCAGTAGTAAGGGACAGTATAACTATGGCTACACCTTC. Protein: CASSKGQYNYGYTF.

The chain has TRBV28 and TRBJ2-1; 10 nucleotides match TRBD2. V dropped 0 bases and J dropped 0; count of bases not matched to a gene: 17. The CDR3 is 22 residues long. Germline-derived CDR1 and CDR2 are MDHEN and SYDVKM. CDR3 loop: CASSLWKFASGRGGGSYNEQFF. The DNA of the CDR3 is TGTGCCAGCAGTTTATGGAAGTTCGCTAGCGGGAGAGGTGGGGGCTCCTACAATGAGCAGTTCTTC.

This clone was observed a handful of times. The chain couples TRBV3-1 (or the pseudogene TRBV3-2) to TRBJ1-2; 9 bases line up with TRBD1. V lost 0 bases, J lost 6 bases, and 11 bases stayed unmatched. The CDR3 is 17 residues long. Germline lookup yields CDR1 LGHDT and CDR2 YNNKEL (reference sequence). For the CDR3, the DNA is TGTGCCAGCAGCCAAGATCGCGGAGGGGACAGGGAAGATGGCTACACCTTC. Protein sequence: CASSQDRGGDREDGYTF.

This clone is a singleton in its sample. The rearrangement joins TRBV6-4 to TRBJ1-4; no definite D call. Trimming cost V 2 bases and J 7 bases, with 8 bases left between them. The CDR3 has 13 amino acids. CDR1 and CDR2 (germline): MRHNA, SNTAGT. CDR3 sequence (DNA): TGTGCCAGCAGTGACCGGCTTGGTGAAAAACTGTTTTTT. Translated, it gives CASSDRLGEKLFF.

The rearrangement uses TRBV5-1 and TRBJ2-7, with a possible D match to TRBD2 (6 bases). From germline, CDR1 is SGHRS and CDR2 YFSETQ. This CDR3 has 13 residues. Trimming removed 5 bases from V and 3 bases from J, with 12 bases in between. In nucleotides, the CDR3 is TGCGCCAGCAGTTCCCCCGGGGGCTACGAGCAGTACTTC. Amino acids: CASSSPGGYEQYF.

This sequence joins TRBV30 and TRBJ1-2; the D gene is possibly TRBD1 (6 bases). The CDR3 is made up of 12 amino acids. V was trimmed by 7 bases and J by 3 bases, leaving 12 bases between them. CDR1 is GTSNPN, CDR2 SVGIG, per germline (reference sequence). This chain's CDR3 is CAFPQGHYGYTF. CDR3 DNA sequence: TGTGCCTTCCCACAGGGACACTATGGCTACACCTTC.

This chain joins TRBV24-1 and TRBJ2-1; 11 bases fit TRBD2. With 7 bases clipped from V and 7 bases from J, the junction kept 14 bases outside the gene matches. This CDR3 contains 17 residues. From germline, CDR1 is KGHDR and CDR2 SFDVKD. The CDR3 DNA reads TGTGCCACCAGGCCGCTAGCGGGAGGAACGGGCGAGAATGAGCAGTTCTTC. Translating gives CATRPLAGGTGENEQFF.

V is TRBV19 and J is TRBJ2-1, with 10 nucleotides matching TRBD2. The CDR3 loop spans 14 amino acids. The V segment lost 4 bases and the J segment 7 bases; nucleotides outside the gene matches: 4. Germline assignment: CDR1 LNHDA and CDR2 SQIVND (reference sequence). The chain's CDR3 is CASSTSSGGNEQFF. In DNA form, the CDR3 reads TGTGCCAGTAGTACCTCTAGCGGGGGTAATGAGCAGTTCTTC.

The chain carries TRBV29-1 and TRBJ2-5, with D perhaps matching TRBD1 or TRBD2 (6 bases each). This CDR3 comprises 13 residues. V was pared by 7 bases and J by 5 bases, with 17 bases between. Germline loops: CDR1 SQVTM, CDR2 ANQGSEA. The CDR3 sequence is CSAEQGSGETQYF. The CDR3 bases are TGCAGCGCCGAACAGGGCAGCGGGGAGACCCAGTACTTC. Based on the CDR3 plus reference TRBV29-1 and TRBJ2-5, the full variable domain is SAVISQKPSRDICQRGTSLTIQCQVDSQVTMMFWYRQQPGQSLTLIATANQGSEATYESGFVIDKFPISRPNLTFSTLTVSNMSPEDSSIYLCSAEQGSGETQYFGPGTRLLVL.